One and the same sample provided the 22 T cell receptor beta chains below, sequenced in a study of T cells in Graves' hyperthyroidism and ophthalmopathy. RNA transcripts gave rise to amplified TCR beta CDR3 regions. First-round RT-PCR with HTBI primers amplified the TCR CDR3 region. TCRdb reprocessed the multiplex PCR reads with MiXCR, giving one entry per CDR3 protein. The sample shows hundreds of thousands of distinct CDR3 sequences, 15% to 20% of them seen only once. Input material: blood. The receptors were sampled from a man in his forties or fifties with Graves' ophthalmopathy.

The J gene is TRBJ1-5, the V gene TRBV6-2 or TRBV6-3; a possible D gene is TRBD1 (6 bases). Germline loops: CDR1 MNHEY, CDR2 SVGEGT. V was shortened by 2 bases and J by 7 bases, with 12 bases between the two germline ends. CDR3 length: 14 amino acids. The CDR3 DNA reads TGTGCCAGCAGTTACGGGGGGGGGGCACAGCCCCAGCATTTT. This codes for CASSYGGGAQPQHF.

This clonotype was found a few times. The CDR3 bases are TGTGCCAGCAGCCCGGGAGTCCGTTCGGAGACCCAGTACTTC. This gives the protein CASSPGVRSETQYF. The chain couples TRBV6-1 to TRBJ2-5; tentatively, D is TRBD2 (6 bases). The CDR3 length is 14 residues. Trimming removed 6 bases at V and 5 bases at J, with 16 bases between. Germline CDR1 reads MNHNS; CDR2 reads SASEGT.

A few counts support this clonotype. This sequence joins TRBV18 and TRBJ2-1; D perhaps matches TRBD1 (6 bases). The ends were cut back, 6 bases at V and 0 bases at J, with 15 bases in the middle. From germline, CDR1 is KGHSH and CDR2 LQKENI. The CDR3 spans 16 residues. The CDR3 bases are TGTGCCAGCTCCTTTTCTCTGGGGGCCTCCTACAATGAGCAGTTCTTC. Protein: CASSFSLGASYNEQFF.

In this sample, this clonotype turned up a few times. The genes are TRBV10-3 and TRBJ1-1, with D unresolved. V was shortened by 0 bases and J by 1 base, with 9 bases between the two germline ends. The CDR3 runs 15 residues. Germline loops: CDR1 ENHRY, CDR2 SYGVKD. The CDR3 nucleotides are TGTGCCATCAGTGAGTCGGTCAGGCGGAACACTGAAGCTTTCTTT. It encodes CAISESVRRNTEAFF.

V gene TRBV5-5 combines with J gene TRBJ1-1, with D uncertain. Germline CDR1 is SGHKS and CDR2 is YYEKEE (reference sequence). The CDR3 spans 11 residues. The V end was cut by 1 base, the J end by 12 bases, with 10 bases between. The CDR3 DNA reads TGTGCCAGCAGCTTGCAGGCGGGAACTTTCTTT. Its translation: CASSLQAGTFF.

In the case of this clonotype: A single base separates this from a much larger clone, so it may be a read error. Here the CDR3 reads CASNLQGLASYNEQFF. CDR3 sequence (DNA): TGTGCCAGCAACCTCCAGGGACTGGCTTCCTACAATGAGCAGTTCTTC. J is TRBJ2-1 and V is TRBV6-2 or TRBV6-3; maybe TRBD2 (6 bases). With 7 bases removed from V and 1 base from J, the gap between germline ends came to 17 bases. The CDR3 runs to 16 residues. The germline V gene has CDR1 MNHEY and CDR2 SVGEGT.

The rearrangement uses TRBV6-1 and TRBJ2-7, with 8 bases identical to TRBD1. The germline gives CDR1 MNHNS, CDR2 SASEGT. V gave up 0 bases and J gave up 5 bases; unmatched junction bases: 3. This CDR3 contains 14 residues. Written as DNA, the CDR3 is TGTGCCAGCAGTGAAGCAAGGACAGGGAACGAGCAGTACTTC. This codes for CASSEARTGNEQYF.

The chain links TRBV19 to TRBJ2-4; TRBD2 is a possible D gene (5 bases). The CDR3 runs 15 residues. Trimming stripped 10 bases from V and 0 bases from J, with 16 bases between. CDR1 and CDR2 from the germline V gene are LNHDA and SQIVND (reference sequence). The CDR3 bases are TGTGCCACCCAGGACTTTAGTCTAGCCAAAAACATTCAGTACTTC. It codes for CATQDFSLAKNIQYF.

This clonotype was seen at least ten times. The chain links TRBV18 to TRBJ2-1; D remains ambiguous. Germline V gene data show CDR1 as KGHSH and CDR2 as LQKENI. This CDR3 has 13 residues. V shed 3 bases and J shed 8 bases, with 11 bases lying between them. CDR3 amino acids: CASSPNARYEQFF. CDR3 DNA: TGTGCCAGCTCACCCAATGCGCGGTATGAGCAGTTCTTC. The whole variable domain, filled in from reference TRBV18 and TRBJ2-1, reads NAGVMQNPRHLVRRRGQEARLRCSPMKGHSHVYWYRQLPEEGLKFMVYLQKENIIDESGMPKERFSAEFPKEGPSILRIQQVVRGDSAAYFCASSPNARYEQFFGPGTRLTVL.

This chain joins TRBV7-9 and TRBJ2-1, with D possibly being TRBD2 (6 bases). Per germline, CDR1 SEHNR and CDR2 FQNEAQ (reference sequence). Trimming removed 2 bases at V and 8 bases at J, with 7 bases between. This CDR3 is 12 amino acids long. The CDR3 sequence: CASSLREYEQFF. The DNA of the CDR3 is TGTGCCAGCAGCTTACGGGAGTATGAGCAGTTCTTC.

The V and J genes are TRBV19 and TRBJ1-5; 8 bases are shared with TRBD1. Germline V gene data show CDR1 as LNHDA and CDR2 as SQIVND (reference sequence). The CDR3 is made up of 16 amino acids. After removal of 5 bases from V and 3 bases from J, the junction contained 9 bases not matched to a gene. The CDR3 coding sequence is TGTGCCAGTAGTCCCGCGACAGGGGCCGACAATCAGCCCCAGCATTTT. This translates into CASSPATGADNQPQHF. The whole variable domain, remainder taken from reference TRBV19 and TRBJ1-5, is DGGITQSPKYLFRKEGQNVTLSCEQNLNHDAMYWYRQDPGQGLRLIYYSQIVNDFQKGDIAEGYSVSREKKESFPLTVTSAQKNPTAFYLCASSPATGADNQPQHFGDGTRLSIL.

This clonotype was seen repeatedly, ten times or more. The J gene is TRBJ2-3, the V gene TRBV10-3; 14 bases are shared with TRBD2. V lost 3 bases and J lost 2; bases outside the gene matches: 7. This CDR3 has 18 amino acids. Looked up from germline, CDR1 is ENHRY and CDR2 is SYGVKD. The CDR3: CAISDGTSGGKYTDTQYF. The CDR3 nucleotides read TGTGCCATCAGTGACGGGACTAGCGGGGGAAAATACACAGATACGCAGTATTTT.

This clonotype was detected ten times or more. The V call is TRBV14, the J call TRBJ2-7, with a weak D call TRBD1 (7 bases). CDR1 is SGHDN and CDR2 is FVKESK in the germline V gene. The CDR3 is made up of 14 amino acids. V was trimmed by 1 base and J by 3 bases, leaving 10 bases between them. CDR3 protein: CASSQGQGGYEQYF. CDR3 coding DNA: TGTGCCAGCAGCCAAGGACAGGGAGGCTACGAGCAGTACTTC.

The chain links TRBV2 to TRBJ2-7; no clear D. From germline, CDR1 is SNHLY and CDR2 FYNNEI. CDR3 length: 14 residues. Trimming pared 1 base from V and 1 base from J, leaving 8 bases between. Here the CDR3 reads CASSEEVGSYEQYF. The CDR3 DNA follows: TGTGCCAGCAGTGAAGAAGTAGGATCCTACGAGCAGTACTTC. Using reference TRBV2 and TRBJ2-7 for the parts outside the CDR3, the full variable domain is EPEVTQTPSHQVTQMGQEVILRCVPISNHLYFYWYRQILGQKVEFLVSFYNNEISEKSEIFDDQFSVERPDGSNFTLKIRSTKLEDSAMYFCASSEEVGSYEQYFGPGTRLTVT.

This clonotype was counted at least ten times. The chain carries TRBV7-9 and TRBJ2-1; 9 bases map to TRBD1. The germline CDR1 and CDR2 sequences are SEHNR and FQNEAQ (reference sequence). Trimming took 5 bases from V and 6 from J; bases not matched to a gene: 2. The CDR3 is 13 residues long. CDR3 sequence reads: CASSGQGSNEQFF. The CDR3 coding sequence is TGTGCCAGCAGCGGACAGGGGAGCAATGAGCAGTTCTTC. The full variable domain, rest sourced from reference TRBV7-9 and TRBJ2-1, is DTGVSQNPRHKITKRGQNVTFRCDPISEHNRLYWYRQTLGQGPEFLTYFQNEAQLEKSRLLSDRFSAERPKGSFSTLEIQRTEQGDSAMYLCASSGQGSNEQFFGPGTRLTVL.

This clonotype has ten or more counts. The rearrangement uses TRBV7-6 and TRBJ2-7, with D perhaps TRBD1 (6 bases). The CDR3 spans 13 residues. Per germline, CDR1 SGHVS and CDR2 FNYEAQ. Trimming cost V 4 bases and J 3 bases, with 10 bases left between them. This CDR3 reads CASSSAQGYEQYF. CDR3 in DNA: TGTGCCAGCAGCTCGGCACAGGGCTACGAGCAGTACTTC.

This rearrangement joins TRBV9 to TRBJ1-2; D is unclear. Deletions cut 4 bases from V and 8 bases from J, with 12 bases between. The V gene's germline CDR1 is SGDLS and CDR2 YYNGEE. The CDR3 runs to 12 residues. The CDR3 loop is CASSPPNGGYTF. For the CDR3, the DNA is TGTGCCAGCAGCCCCCCAAACGGCGGCTACACCTTC.

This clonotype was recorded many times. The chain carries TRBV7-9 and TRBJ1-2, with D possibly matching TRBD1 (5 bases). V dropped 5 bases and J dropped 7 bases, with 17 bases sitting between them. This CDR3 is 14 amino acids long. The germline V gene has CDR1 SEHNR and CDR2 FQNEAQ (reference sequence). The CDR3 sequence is CASSPDILMGGYTF. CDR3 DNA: TGTGCCAGCAGCCCGGACATTCTAATGGGTGGCTACACCTTC.

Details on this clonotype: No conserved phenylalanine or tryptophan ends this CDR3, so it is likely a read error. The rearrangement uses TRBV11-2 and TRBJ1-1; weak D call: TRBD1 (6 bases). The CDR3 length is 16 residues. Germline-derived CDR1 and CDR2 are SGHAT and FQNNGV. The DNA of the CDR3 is TGTGCCAGCAGCTTAGATGGGGGGACACCGAACGCTGAAGCTTTCCTT. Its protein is CASSLDGGTPNAEAFL.

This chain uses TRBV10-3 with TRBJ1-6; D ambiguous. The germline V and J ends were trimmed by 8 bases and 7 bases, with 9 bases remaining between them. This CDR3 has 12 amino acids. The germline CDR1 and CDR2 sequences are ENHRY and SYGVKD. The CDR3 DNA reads TGTGCCATCGCGAACGACAATTCACCCCTCCACTTT. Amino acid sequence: CAIANDNSPLHF.

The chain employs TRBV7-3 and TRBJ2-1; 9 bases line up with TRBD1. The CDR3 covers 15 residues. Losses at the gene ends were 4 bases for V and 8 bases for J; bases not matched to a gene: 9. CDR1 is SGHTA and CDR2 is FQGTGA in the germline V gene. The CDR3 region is CASSSAGTGIDEQFF. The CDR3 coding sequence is TGTGCCAGCAGCTCCGCCGGGACAGGGATCGATGAGCAGTTCTTC.

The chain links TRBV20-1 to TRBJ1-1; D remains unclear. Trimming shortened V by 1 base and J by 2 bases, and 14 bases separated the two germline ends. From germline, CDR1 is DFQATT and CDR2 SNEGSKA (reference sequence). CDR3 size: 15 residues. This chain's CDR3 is CSARGTTRRNTEAFF. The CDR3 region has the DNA TGCAGTGCTAGAGGCACGACCCGCCGAAACACTGAAGCTTTCTTT.